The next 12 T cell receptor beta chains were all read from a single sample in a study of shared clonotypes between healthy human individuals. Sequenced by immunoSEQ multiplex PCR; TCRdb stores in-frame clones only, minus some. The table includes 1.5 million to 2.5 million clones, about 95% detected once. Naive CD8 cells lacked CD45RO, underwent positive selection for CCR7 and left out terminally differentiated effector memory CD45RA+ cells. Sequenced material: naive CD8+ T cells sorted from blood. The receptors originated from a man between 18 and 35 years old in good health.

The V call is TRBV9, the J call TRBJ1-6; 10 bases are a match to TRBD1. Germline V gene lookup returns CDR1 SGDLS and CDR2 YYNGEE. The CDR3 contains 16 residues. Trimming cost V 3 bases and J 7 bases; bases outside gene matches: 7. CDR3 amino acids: CASSDRDRGINSPLHF. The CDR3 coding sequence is TGTGCCAGCAGCGACCGGGACAGGGGTATCAATTCACCCCTCCACTTT.

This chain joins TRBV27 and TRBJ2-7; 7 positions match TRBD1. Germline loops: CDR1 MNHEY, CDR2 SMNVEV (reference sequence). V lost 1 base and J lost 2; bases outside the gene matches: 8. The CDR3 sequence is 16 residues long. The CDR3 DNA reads TGTGCCAGCAGTTTATTAGGCGGCACAGGGGCCTACGAGCAGTACTTC. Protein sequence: CASSLLGGTGAYEQYF.

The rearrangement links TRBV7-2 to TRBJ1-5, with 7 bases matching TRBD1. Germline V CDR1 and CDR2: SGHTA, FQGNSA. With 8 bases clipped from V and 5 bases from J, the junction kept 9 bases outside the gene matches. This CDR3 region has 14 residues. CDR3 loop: CASGAGQVDQPQHF. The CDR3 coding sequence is TGTGCCAGCGGTGCTGGACAGGTAGATCAGCCCCAGCATTTT.

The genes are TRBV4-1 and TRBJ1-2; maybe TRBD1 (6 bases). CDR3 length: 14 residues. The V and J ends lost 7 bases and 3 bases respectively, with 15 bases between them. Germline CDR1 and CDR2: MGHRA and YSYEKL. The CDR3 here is CASTTARGDYGYTF. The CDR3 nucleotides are TGCGCCAGCACCACAGCCAGGGGAGACTATGGCTACACCTTC.

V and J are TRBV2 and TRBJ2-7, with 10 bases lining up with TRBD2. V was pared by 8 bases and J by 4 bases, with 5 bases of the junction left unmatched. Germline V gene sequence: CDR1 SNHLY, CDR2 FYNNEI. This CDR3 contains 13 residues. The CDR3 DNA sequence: TGTGCCAGCGATACTAGCGGGGAGTACGAGCAGTACTTC. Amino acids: CASDTSGEYEQYF.

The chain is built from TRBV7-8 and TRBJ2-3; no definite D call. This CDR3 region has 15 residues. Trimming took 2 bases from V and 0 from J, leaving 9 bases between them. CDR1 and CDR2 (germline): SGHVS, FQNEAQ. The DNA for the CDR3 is TGTGCCAGCAGCTTATTTTCTGATAGCACAGATACGCAGTATTTT. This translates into CASSLFSDSTDTQYF.

CDR3 nucleotides: TGTGCCAGTAGTATATGGGCAGGGGTACAGGAGCAGTACTTC. It encodes CASSIWAGVQEQYF. The J gene is TRBJ2-7, the V gene TRBV19; D perhaps matches TRBD1 (6 bases). Germline V gene data show CDR1 as LNHDA and CDR2 as SQIVND (reference sequence). This CDR3 is 14 amino acids long. V was clipped by 2 bases and J by 7 bases, with 15 bases between them.

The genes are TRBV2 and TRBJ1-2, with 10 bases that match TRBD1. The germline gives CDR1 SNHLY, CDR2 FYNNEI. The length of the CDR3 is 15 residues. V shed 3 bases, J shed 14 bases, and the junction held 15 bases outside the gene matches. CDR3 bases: TGTGCCAGCAGTGATATGGGGGACAGGGGACCTATAGTAACCTTC. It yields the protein CASSDMGDRGPIVTF. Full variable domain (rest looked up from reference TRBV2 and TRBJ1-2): EPEVTQTPSHQVTQMGQEVILRCVPISNHLYFYWYRQILGQKVEFLVSFYNNEISEKSEIFDDQFSVERPDGSNFTLKIRSTKLEDSAMYFCASSDMGDRGPIVTFGSGTRLTVV.

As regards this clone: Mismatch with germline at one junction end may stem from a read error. CDR3 sequence reads: CASSIRIDYGQYF. In DNA, the CDR3 is TGTGCCAGCAGCATCAGGATAGACTACGGGCAGTACTTC. This sequence joins TRBV11-2 and TRBJ2-7, with D tentatively TRBD2 (5 bases). From germline, CDR1 is SGHAT and CDR2 FQNNGV. The CDR3 has 13 amino acids.

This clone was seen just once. The CDR3 protein is CASSQEVASGSYEQYF. CDR3 DNA: TGCGCCAGCAGCCAAGAGGTGGCTAGCGGGAGCTACGAGCAGTACTTC. The chain has TRBV4-1 and TRBJ2-7; 10 nucleotides match TRBD2. This CDR3 region has 16 residues. With V trimmed by 0 bases and J by 3 bases, 5 bases remained unmatched. Germline V gives CDR1 MGHRA, CDR2 YSYEKL.

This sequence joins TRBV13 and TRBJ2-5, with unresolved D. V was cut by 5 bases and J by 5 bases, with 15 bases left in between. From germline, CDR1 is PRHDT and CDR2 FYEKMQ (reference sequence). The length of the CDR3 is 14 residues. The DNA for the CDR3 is TGTGCCAGCAGCCCAAACCTAGAGCCGGAGACCCAGTACTTC. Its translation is CASSPNLEPETQYF.

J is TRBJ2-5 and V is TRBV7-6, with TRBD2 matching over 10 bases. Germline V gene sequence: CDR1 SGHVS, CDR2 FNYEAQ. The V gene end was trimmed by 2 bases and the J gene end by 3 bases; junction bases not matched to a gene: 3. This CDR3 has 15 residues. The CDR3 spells CASSLNLAGEETQYF. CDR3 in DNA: TGTGCCAGCAGCTTAAACCTAGCGGGAGAAGAGACCCAGTACTTC. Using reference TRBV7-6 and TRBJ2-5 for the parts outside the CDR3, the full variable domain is GAGVSQSPRYKVTKRGQDVALRCDPISGHVSLYWYRQALGQGPEFLTYFNYEAQQDKSGLPNDRFSAERPEGSISTLTIQRTEQRDSAMYRCASSLNLAGEETQYFGPGTRLLVL.